Below are 13 T cell receptor beta chains sequenced from a single sample in a study of blood T cell repertoires in COVID-19 (dated by TCRdb to 2018 to 2021). Libraries came from the immunoSEQ multiplex PCR assay. TCRdb took this table from immuneACCESS and kept in-frame rearrangements with V and J called. Such tables lack part of the clones; where checked against another copy, unresolved V genes explain under half of the gap, and the rest is unexplained. A total of about 200,000 clones appear in this sample, around 86% of them only once. The top ten constitute roughly 10% of the sample. Specimen: peripheral blood. The receptors were gathered from a woman aged 50 to 60 with COVID-19, enrolled during active disease.

This rearrangement joins TRBV24-1 to TRBJ1-2; no definite D call. The germline V and J ends were trimmed by 6 bases and 8 bases, with 12 bases remaining between them. CDR3 size: 12 residues. Germline loops: CDR1 KGHDR, CDR2 SFDVKD. Here the CDR3 DNA reads TGTGCCACCAGTACGGGAAAAGAGGGCTACACCTTC. Translation gives CATSTGKEGYTF.

The chain employs TRBV11-2 and TRBJ1-2; TRBD1 agrees at 7 bases. Germline-derived CDR1 and CDR2 are SGHAT and FQNNGV. V shed 6 bases, J shed 4 bases, and the junction held 5 bases outside the gene matches. This CDR3 region has 13 residues. The CDR3 sequence: CASSSTGIYGYTF. CDR3 sequence (DNA): TGTGCCAGCAGTTCGACAGGGATCTATGGCTACACCTTC. Based on the CDR3 plus reference TRBV11-2 and TRBJ1-2, the full variable domain is EAGVAQSPRYKIIEKRQSVAFWCNPISGHATLYWYQQILGQGPKLLIQFQNNGVVDDSQLPKDRFSAERLKGVDSTLKIQPAKLEDSAVYLCASSSTGIYGYTFGSGTRLTVV.

The chain carries TRBV18 and TRBJ1-2; no definite D call. V shed 3 bases and J shed 1 base, with 6 bases lying between them. The CDR3 extends over 13 amino acids. Germline V CDR1 and CDR2: KGHSH, LQKENI. CDR3 sequence reads: CASSPGDNYGYTF. CDR3 coding DNA: TGTGCCAGCTCACCCGGGGATAACTATGGCTACACCTTC.

The chain joins TRBV11-3 to TRBJ2-3, with 7 bases that match TRBD1. This CDR3 comprises 14 residues. V shed 5 bases and J 4 bases; nucleotides not matched to a gene: 6. Per germline, CDR1 SGHNT and CDR2 YENEEA. CDR3 nucleotides: TGTGCCAGCAGCATCGGGACAGTCGCAGATACGCAGTATTTT. Translation gives CASSIGTVADTQYF. The complete variable domain, with remaining parts taken from reference TRBV11-3 and TRBJ2-3, reads EAGVVQSPRYKIIEKKQPVAFWCNPISGHNTLYWYLQNLGQGPELLIRYENEEAVDDSQLPKDRFSAERLKGVDSTLKIQPAELGDSAVYLCASSIGTVADTQYFGPGTRLTVL.

The chain is built from TRBV6-6 and TRBJ2-3; possibly TRBD1 for D (5 bases). From germline, CDR1 is MNHNY and CDR2 SVGAGI (reference sequence). V was cut by 9 bases and J by 2 bases, with 9 bases left in between. The CDR3 has 12 amino acids. The CDR3, as DNA: TGTGCCAGTTCAGGGTTCACAGATACGCAGTATTTT. It is translated as CASSGFTDTQYF.

V and J are TRBV9 and TRBJ1-3; TRBD1 matches at 8 bases. In germline, CDR1 is SGDLS, CDR2 YYNGEE. The CDR3 extends over 16 amino acids. V lost 0 bases, J lost 4 bases, and 6 bases stayed unmatched. The CDR3 loop is CASSVVPRGQGNTIYF. The CDR3 nucleotides read TGTGCCAGCAGCGTAGTACCCAGGGGGCAAGGAAACACCATATATTTT.

This chain uses TRBV27 with TRBJ2-1; 10 nucleotides match TRBD2. CDR3 size: 16 residues. Germline V lookup: CDR1 MNHEY, CDR2 SMNVEV (reference sequence). V was pared by 3 bases and J by 4 bases, with 6 bases of the junction left unmatched. CDR3 in DNA: TGTGCCAGCAGTTTCCTCAGCGGGGGGGCATACAATGAGCAGTTCTTC. Translating it yields CASSFLSGGAYNEQFF.

The chain carries TRBV18 and TRBJ1-5; D unclear. Germline CDR1 and CDR2: KGHSH and LQKENI. Trimming pared 2 bases from V and 3 bases from J, leaving 8 bases between. This CDR3 is 14 amino acids long. The CDR3 spells CASSPTQFNQPQHF. The CDR3 DNA follows: TGTGCCAGCTCACCAACACAATTCAATCAGCCCCAGCATTTT. Drawing the rest from reference TRBV18 and TRBJ1-5, the complete variable domain is NAGVMQNPRHLVRRRGQEARLRCSPMKGHSHVYWYRQLPEEGLKFMVYLQKENIIDESGMPKERFSAEFPKEGPSILRIQQVVRGDSAAYFCASSPTQFNQPQHFGDGTRLSIL.

The chain is built from TRBV5-1 and TRBJ1-3; no definite D call. Per the germline V gene, CDR1 is SGHRS and CDR2 is YFSETQ. This CDR3 comprises 15 residues. V lost 0 bases to trimming and J lost 0 bases, with 7 bases between them. DNA for the CDR3: TGCGCCAGCAGCTTGGACGGGAGCTCTGGAAACACCATATATTTT. Amino acids: CASSLDGSSGNTIYF.

The V call is TRBV11-2, the J call TRBJ1-6, with D maybe TRBD1 (5 bases). With 5 bases removed from V and 9 bases from J, the gap between germline ends came to 17 bases. The CDR3 runs to 15 residues. CDR1 and CDR2 (germline): SGHAT, FQNNGV. CDR3: CASSHYRGLSSPLHF. The CDR3 bases are TGTGCCAGCAGCCACTACCGGGGGTTGAGTTCACCCCTCCACTTT.

The chain links TRBV2 to TRBJ2-1; D perhaps matches TRBD2 (5 bases). V lost 7 bases, J lost 13 bases, and 14 bases lay in between. The CDR3 runs 11 residues. Germline V gene sequence: CDR1 SNHLY, CDR2 FYNNEI. This CDR3 reads CASMGSGGQFF. CDR3 DNA: TGTGCCAGCATGGGAAGCGGTGGACAGTTCTTC.

The chain combines TRBV19 with TRBJ1-5; no firm D call. CDR3 size: 14 residues. Germline V lookup: CDR1 LNHDA, CDR2 SQIVND (reference sequence). V lost 2 bases and J lost 0, with 5 bases in between. The CDR3 region is CASSIISSNQPQHF. CDR3 DNA sequence: TGTGCCAGTAGTATAATTAGTAGCAATCAGCCCCAGCATTTT.

The chain uses TRBV6-5 and TRBJ2-3; 11 bases are shared with TRBD2. Germline loops: CDR1 MNHEY, CDR2 SVGAGI. V shed 5 bases, J shed 2 bases, and the junction held 3 bases outside the gene matches. CDR3 length: 15 amino acids. The CDR3 loop reads CASSTLAGATDTQYF. The CDR3 DNA reads as TGTGCCAGCAGTACACTAGCGGGGGCCACAGATACGCAGTATTTT.